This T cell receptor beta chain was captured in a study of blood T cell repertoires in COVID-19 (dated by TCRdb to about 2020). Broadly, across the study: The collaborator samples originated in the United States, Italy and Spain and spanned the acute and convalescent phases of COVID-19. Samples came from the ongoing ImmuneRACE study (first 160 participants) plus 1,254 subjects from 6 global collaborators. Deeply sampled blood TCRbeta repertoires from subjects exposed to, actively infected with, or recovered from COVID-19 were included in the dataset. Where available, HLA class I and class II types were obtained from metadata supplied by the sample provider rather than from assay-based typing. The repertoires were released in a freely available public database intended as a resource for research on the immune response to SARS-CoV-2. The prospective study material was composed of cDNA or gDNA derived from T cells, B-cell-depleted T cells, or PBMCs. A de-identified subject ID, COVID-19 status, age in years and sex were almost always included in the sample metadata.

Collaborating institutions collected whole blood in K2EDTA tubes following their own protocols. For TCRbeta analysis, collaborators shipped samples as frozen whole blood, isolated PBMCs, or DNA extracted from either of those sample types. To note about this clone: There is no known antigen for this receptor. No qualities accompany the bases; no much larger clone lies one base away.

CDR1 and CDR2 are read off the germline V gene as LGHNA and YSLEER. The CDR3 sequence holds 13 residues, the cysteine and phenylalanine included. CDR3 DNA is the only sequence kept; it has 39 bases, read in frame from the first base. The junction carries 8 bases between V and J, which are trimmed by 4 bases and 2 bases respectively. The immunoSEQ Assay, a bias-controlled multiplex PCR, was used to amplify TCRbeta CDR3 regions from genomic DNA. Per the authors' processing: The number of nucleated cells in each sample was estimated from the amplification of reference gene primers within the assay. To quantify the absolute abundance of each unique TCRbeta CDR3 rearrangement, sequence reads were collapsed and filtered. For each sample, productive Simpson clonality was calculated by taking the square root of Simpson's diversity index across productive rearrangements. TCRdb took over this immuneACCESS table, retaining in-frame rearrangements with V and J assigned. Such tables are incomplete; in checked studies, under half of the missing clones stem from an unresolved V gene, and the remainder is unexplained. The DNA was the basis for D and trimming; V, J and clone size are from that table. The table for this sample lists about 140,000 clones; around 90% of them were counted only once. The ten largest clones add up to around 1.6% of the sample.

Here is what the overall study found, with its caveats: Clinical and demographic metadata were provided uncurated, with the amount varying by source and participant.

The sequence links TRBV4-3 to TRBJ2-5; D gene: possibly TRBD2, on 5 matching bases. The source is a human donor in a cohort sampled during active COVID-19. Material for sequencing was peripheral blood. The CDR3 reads CASSRTLQETQYF. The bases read TGCGCCAGCAGCCGGACTTTACAAGAGACCCAGTACTTC.